The 15 T cell receptor beta chains below come from one sample, sequenced in a study of spatial heterogeneity in lung cancer. The sample's time point: sample taken at primary tumor resection. Whole RNA came from tumor, nontumor lung or frozen PBMC and was sequenced without being sorted. TCRdb processed the 5' RACE reads anew with MiXCR; each CDR3 protein has one entry. The sample holds around 74,000 distinct CDR3 sequences, roughly 14% seen once. Sample: PBMCs, taken at surgery. Source of these receptors: a male donor with early-stage non-small cell lung cancer.

In its sample, this clonotype was seen many times. The J gene is TRBJ2-2, the V gene TRBV10-3; D possibly uses TRBD1 or TRBD2 (5 bases each). The CDR3 runs 15 residues. Germline-derived CDR1 and CDR2 are ENHRY and SYGVKD. The V gene lost 2 bases and the J gene lost 4 bases, with 11 bases spanning the gap. CDR3 DNA sequence: TGTGCCATCAGTGAGCTGGGGGTTGGCACCGGGGAGCTGTTTTTT. Amino acids: CAISELGVGTGELFF.

This clonotype was seen many times. The rearrangement joins TRBV27 to TRBJ1-6, with D possibly matching TRBD1 (6 bases). Germline V lookup: CDR1 MNHEY, CDR2 SMNVEV (reference sequence). This CDR3 has 16 residues. V gave up 9 bases and J gave up 4 bases, with 19 bases separating them. CDR3 nucleotide sequence: TGTGCCAGTCGGGACAAGCCGACTCGGTATAATTCACCCCTCCACTTT. Its protein is CASRDKPTRYNSPLHF.

V is TRBV19 and J is TRBJ2-6, with D unresolved. CDR3 length: 14 residues. The germline CDR1 and CDR2 sequences are LNHDA and SQIVND (reference sequence). Deletions cut 6 bases from V and 2 bases from J, with 8 bases between. The CDR3 region has the DNA TGTGCCAGTAGGTACGACCCTGGGGCCAACGTCCTGACTTTC. Translation: CASRYDPGANVLTF.

The sample holds many counts of this clonotype. CDR3 in amino acids: CASSQTWEQYF. The CDR3 bases are TGTGCCAGCAGCCAAACGTGGGAGCAGTACTTC. The chain has TRBV3-1 and TRBJ2-7; D remains ambiguous. CDR3 size: 11 residues. Germline CDR1 LGHDT, CDR2 YNNKEL (reference sequence). The V gene lost 2 bases and the J gene lost 7 bases, with 6 bases spanning the gap.

V usage is TRBV12-3 or TRBV12-4 and J usage is TRBJ1-2, with no clear D. V was clipped by 8 bases and J by 7 bases, with 20 bases between them. The CDR3 loop spans 14 amino acids. CDR3 bases: TGTGCCAGCCGTTGGTTAGGGCGGGAGGTTGGCTACACCTTC. It is translated as CASRWLGREVGYTF.

This clonotype was recorded at least ten times. This chain connects TRBV6-2 or TRBV6-3 to TRBJ2-5; TRBD2 might be the D (6 bases). V was trimmed by 6 bases and J by 0 bases, leaving 8 bases between them. In germline, CDR1 is MNHEY, CDR2 SVGEGT. The CDR3 is 13 residues long. The CDR3 is CASSRGYQETQYF. CDR3 in DNA: TGTGCCAGCAGCCGGGGGTACCAAGAGACCCAGTACTTC.

This clonotype was seen many times. The chain joins TRBV11-2 to TRBJ2-3, with a tentative D call TRBD2 (5 bases). V lost 5 bases and J lost 3, with 21 bases in between. Germline assignment: CDR1 SGHAT and CDR2 FQNNGV. This CDR3 region has 17 residues. CDR3: CASSVGVSSFGTDTQYF. In DNA, the CDR3 is TGTGCCAGCAGCGTCGGGGTCTCCTCCTTTGGTACAGATACGCAGTATTTT. The variable domain in full, with the rest retrieved from reference TRBV11-2 and TRBJ2-3, is EAGVAQSPRYKIIEKRQSVAFWCNPISGHATLYWYQQILGQGPKLLIQFQNNGVVDDSQLPKDRFSAERLKGVDSTLKIQPAKLEDSAVYLCASSVGVSSFGTDTQYFGPGTRLTVL.

Concerning this clonotype itself: A junction boundary mismatches the germline segment, possibly from a read error. The chain links TRBV5-1 to TRBJ2-2; the D gene is possibly TRBD1 (5 bases). The CDR3 loop spans 16 amino acids. Germline V CDR1 and CDR2: SGHRS, YFSETQ. CDR3 nucleotide sequence: TGCGCCAGCAGCCGCGACTTAAACAGGAACTCCGGGGAGCTGTTTTTT. Encoded protein: CASSRDLNRNSGELFF.

The sample holds many counts of this clonotype. V is TRBV10-2 and J is TRBJ2-1, with D tentatively TRBD1 (5 bases). Germline lookup yields CDR1 WSHSY and CDR2 SAAADI. The V gene lost 4 bases and the J gene lost 2 bases, with 12 bases spanning the gap. This CDR3 spans 15 amino acids. The CDR3 reads CASSGRGPAYNEQFF. The CDR3 DNA sequence: TGCGCCAGCAGTGGAAGGGGCCCTGCCTACAATGAGCAGTTCTTC.

At least ten counts were recorded for this clonotype. The chain joins TRBV12-3 or TRBV12-4 to TRBJ1-5, with D unresolved. This CDR3 is built from 14 residues. V lost 7 bases to trimming and J lost 2 bases, with 12 bases between them. The CDR3, as DNA: TGTGCCAGCACCCTGGGGTCGGGCAATCAGCCCCAGCATTTT. It is translated as CASTLGSGNQPQHF.

This clonotype was detected ten times or more. The chain carries TRBV12-3 or TRBV12-4 and TRBJ2-1; D may be TRBD1 (5 bases). This CDR3 is 13 amino acids long. Deletions cut 6 bases from V and 7 bases from J, with 13 bases between. CDR3 region: CASRLTGDNEQFF. The DNA of the CDR3 is TGTGCCAGCAGACTAACAGGAGATAATGAGCAGTTCTTC.

The chain has TRBV12-3 or TRBV12-4 and TRBJ2-7; 8 bases agree with TRBD1. V dropped 5 bases and J dropped 3; count of bases not matched to a gene: 9. There are 15 residues in the CDR3. CDR3 nucleotide sequence: TGTGCCAGCAGTCTCCATCGGACAGGGAGCTACGAGCAGTACTTC. Translated, it gives CASSLHRTGSYEQYF.

This clonotype was seen a handful of times. This sequence joins TRBV3-1 and TRBJ1-3, with D possibly TRBD1 on 6 matching bases. This CDR3 spans 16 amino acids. Per germline, CDR1 LGHDT and CDR2 YNNKEL (reference sequence). V dropped 1 base and J dropped 0 bases, with 10 bases sitting between them. The CDR3 coding sequence is TGTGCCAGCAGCCAAGGGGGGCAACCCTCTGGAAACACCATATATTTT. It specifies CASSQGGQPSGNTIYF.

The genes are TRBV6-5 and TRBJ1-1; no clear D gene. Deletions cut 4 bases from V and 1 base from J, with 13 bases between. CDR1 is MNHEY, CDR2 SVGAGI, per germline. This CDR3 is 15 amino acids long. The CDR3 nucleotides are TGTGCCAGCAGTTCTTCCACGCCCGCGAACACTGAAGCTTTCTTT. The encoded protein is CASSSSTPANTEAFF.

The sample holds many counts of this clonotype. The chain carries TRBV28 and TRBJ2-6; no firm D call. Trimming left V 8 bases short and J 0 bases short, with 11 bases between. The CDR3 loop spans 15 amino acids. Per germline, CDR1 MDHEN and CDR2 SYDVKM. CDR3 DNA: TGTGCCAGCCAGTTTAGGAGCTCTGGGGCCAACGTCCTGACTTTC. Translating gives CASQFRSSGANVLTF.